This T cell receptor (beta chain) was recorded in a study of chemoradiotherapy in HPV16-positive cancers. Study observations and caveats: Non-HPV-specific T cells did not expand in tumors during treatment, whereas candidate HPV-specific clones and E7-related motifs did.

Looked up from germline, CDR1 is SGHAT and CDR2 is FQNNGV. V was shortened by 2 bases and J by 0 bases, with 8 bases between the two germline ends. CDR3 length: 15 amino acids. Clones were read by immunoSEQ multiplex PCR, and TCRdb kept only the in-frame ones, dropping some. There are about 68,000 clones in the sample; roughly 90% occur only once, and just over 4% lies in the top ten. Remarks on this clone: Its antigen is not known.

The TCR sequence derives from a human donor with HPV-associated anogenital cancer. The input for sequencing was blood, taken from a patient who underwent chemoradiotherapy. This chain connects TRBV11-2 to TRBJ1-3; D unclear. The CDR3 DNA sequence: TGTGCCAGCAGCTTATTCCAGTACTCTGGAAACACCATATATTTT. It specifies CASSLFQYSGNTIYF.